This is a list of T cell receptor beta chains from one sample in a study of regulatory T cells in long-lasting Graves disease. TCRdb used MiXCR to reprocess the multiplex PCR reads, holding one entry per CDR3 protein. The sample yields around 460,000 distinct CDR3 sequences, approximately 14% seen once. These same records also appear under a second study, on T cells in Graves' hyperthyroidism and ophthalmopathy.

The sample was peripheral blood mononuclear cells (PBMCs), taken at new diagnosis, from a patient treated with antithyroid drugs. These receptors originate from a woman between 45 and 65 years old with Graves disease. The CDR3 runs from the conserved cysteine through the conserved F or W. The order of the fields is J gene, V gene, D gene, clone size, CDR3 DNA, CDR3 protein. D genes are given only for firm matches. A row's size may be missing; if present it is once, few, many or a size class.

>TRBJ1-4|TRBV18|NA|few
TGTGCCAGCTCACCGGACAAGTGGATTGGGCCAACTAATGAAAAACTGTTTTTT
CASSPDKWIGPTNEKLFF
>TRBJ1-2|TRBV20-1|TRBD1|NA
TGCAGTGCGCGACCCGGGACAGGGGGCTTCTATGGCTACACCTTC
CSARPGTGGFYGYTF
>TRBJ2-1|TRBV27|NA|many
TGTGCCAGCCATACGGGGGTCGATGAGCAGTTCTTC
CASHTGVDEQFF
>TRBJ1-4|TRBV5-1|TRBD1|NA
TGCGCCAGCAGCTTGGTCGGGATACAGGGGAGGAATGAAAAACTGTTTTTT
CASSLVGIQGRNEKLFF
>TRBJ1-6|TRBV5-4|NA|NA
TGTGCCAGCAGTAAGCGGGGAAGCTCCTATAATTCACCCCTCCACTTT
CASSKRGSSYNSPLHF
>TRBJ1-3|TRBV12-3/TRBV12-4|NA|many
TGTGCCAGCAGTGGGACCGAGAGGAACACCATATATTTT
CASSGTERNTIYF
>TRBJ2-7|TRBV5-1|TRBD1|many
TGCGCCAGCAGCTTGGGGACAGGGAACTACGAGCAGTACTTC
CASSLGTGNYEQYF
>TRBJ1-6|TRBV19|TRBD1|few
TGTGCCAGTAGCGCGGGACAGAATAATTCACCCCTCCACTTT
CASSAGQNNSPLHF
>TRBJ1-6|TRBV6-5|TRBD1|many
TGTGCCAGCAGTTACGGACAGGATGGATTGCCCCTCCACTTT
CASSYGQDGLPLHF
>TRBJ2-1|TRBV7-9|NA|many
TGTGCCAGCAGCTTATTTAAGCTAGTCTCCTACAATGAGCAGTTCTTC
CASSLFKLVSYNEQFF
>TRBJ2-1|TRBV12-3/TRBV12-4|NA|many
TGTGCCAGCAGTCTAGCGGTAGGGGGGGGCAATGAGCAGTTCTTC
CASSLAVGGGNEQFF
>TRBJ2-7|TRBV10-3|TRBD2|NA
TGTGCCATCAGTGAGCGAGGGACTAGCGAGATAAAGTACTTC
CAISERGTSEIKYF
>TRBJ2-1|TRBV3-1|TRBD1|many
TGTGCCAGCAGCCCCGTCTACAGGGGTACTGAGCAGTTCTTC
CASSPVYRGTEQFF
>TRBJ2-7|TRBV11-2|TRBD1|many
TGTGCCAGCAGCTTAGAAGGACAGGGGTTCTACGAGCAGTACTTC
CASSLEGQGFYEQYF
>TRBJ1-2|TRBV10-3|NA|NA
TGTGCCATCAGCCTGCGACAATACGATGGCTACACCTTC
CAISLRQYDGYTF
>TRBJ2-7|TRBV20-1|TRBD2|many
TGCAGTGCAAAAGGTCTAGCGGGAGTCCCCTACGAGCAGTACTTC
CSAKGLAGVPYEQYF
>TRBJ1-5|TRBV5-1|NA|NA
TGCGCCAGCAGCTTGGACGGAGTCGGTCAGCCCCAGCATTTT
CASSLDGVGQPQHF
>TRBJ2-7|TRBV27|NA|few
TGTGCCAGCAGTTTATCGGAGACAGGAGCCGGCGAGCAGTACTTC
CASSLSETGAGEQYF
>TRBJ1-2|TRBV9|NA|NA
TGTGCCAGCAGCGTAGGTAGGGGCCCAGGCTACACCTTC
CASSVGRGPGYTF
>TRBJ2-1|TRBV9|NA|few
TGTGCCAGCAGCATAGAACAGGGTATCCTCAATGAGCAGTTCTTC
CASSIEQGILNEQFF
>TRBJ1-2|TRBV6-5|TRBD1|many
TGTGCCAGCAGTTACTCCGCCCCGACAGGGGCGGCCAACTATGGCTACACCTTC
CASSYSAPTGAANYGYTF
>TRBJ2-7|TRBV28|TRBD2|many
TGTGCCAGCAGCCGGACTAGCGGGAGGCACTACGAGCAGTACTTC
CASSRTSGRHYEQYF
>TRBJ2-7|TRBV28|NA|many
TGTGCCAGCAGTTTGGAGGGGGCCCCTATCTCCTACGAGCAGTACTTC
CASSLEGAPISYEQYF
>TRBJ2-7|TRBV5-1|TRBD2|NA
TGTGCCAGCAGAGGACTAGGGTCCTACGAGCAGTACTTC
CASRGLGSYEQYF
>TRBJ1-4|TRBV7-9|TRBD1|NA
TGTGCCAGCAGCTTAGCGGGACAGGGCAGGAGTGAAAAACTGTTTTTT
CASSLAGQGRSEKLFF
>TRBJ2-1|TRBV20-1|NA|NA
TGCAGTGCTAGAGATCTTCGGACGAAATACAATGAGCAGTTCTTC
CSARDLRTKYNEQFF
>TRBJ2-5|TRBV11-2|TRBD1|few
TGTGCCAGCAGCTTAATTGGGACAGAGGCTGAGACCCAGTACTTC
CASSLIGTEAETQYF
>TRBJ2-2|TRBV19|NA|few
TGTGCCAGTAGTCCCGACCCGGGGGAGCTGTTTTTT
CASSPDPGELFF
>TRBJ2-1|TRBV7-8|NA|many
TGTGCCAGCAGCCCGGGTCGGGGCGAACTAGGCTCCTACAATGAGCAGTTCTTC
CASSPGRGELGSYNEQFF
>TRBJ2-5|TRBV12-3/TRBV12-4|TRBD1|many
TGTGCCAGCAAACGCCGGGACAGGCAAGAGACCCAGTACTTC
CASKRRDRQETQYF